This T cell receptor beta chain appears in the sequencing data of a study of blood T cell repertoires in COVID-19. Study-level background: COVID-19 samples, acute and convalescent, were from the United States, Italy and Spain. The analysed material was cDNA or gDNA that came from T cells, B-cell-depleted T cells, or PBMCs.

This table comes from immunoSEQ multiplex PCR, and its TCRdb copy is limited to in-frame clones, with some not included. Among 150,000 to 200,000 clones listed, about 80% were seen once. This clone was counted a single time. Trimming removed 4 bases from V and 1 base from J; junction bases left unmatched: 7. Germline values: CDR1 SGHRS, CDR2 YFSETQ. The CDR3 sequence is 18 residues long. The origin of this receptor is an elderly woman with acute or convalescent COVID-19. The chain links TRBV5-1 to TRBJ2-3, with 15 bases lining up with TRBD2. The sample was peripheral blood. The CDR3 DNA sequence: TGCGCCAGCAGCGCCGGGACTAGCGGGAGGTGGCGCACAGATACGCAGTATTTT. It yields the protein CASSAGTSGRWRTDTQYF.